This TCR beta chain was found in a study of metastatic and nonmetastatic thyroid tumors (dated by TCRdb to the early 2020s). Background for the entire study: For patients with malignant and with benign thyroid disease, the researchers compared repertoires between peripheral blood samples and tumor or nodule tissue samples.

Concerning this clone: Its antigen has not been determined. No base quality values were provided; no much bigger clone lies one nucleotide off.

The receptor library was made with PCR. Sequenced using an Illumina HiSeq 4000. The TCR beta-chain CDR3 region of each patient was profiled by high-throughput sequencing. Per the original workflow: CDR3 differences across clinicopathological groups were used to build a classifier for discriminating distant-metastatic papillary thyroid cancer patients. The Shannon index was used to assess repertoire diversity, and the Morisita-Horn index was used to assess tumor-blood repertoire similarity. The raw public data were reprocessed by TCRdb itself: fastp quality trimming at Q25, MiXCR clonotype calling, in-frame beta chains only. These V and J calls derive from TCRdb rather than the authors' analysis. Counted in this sample were tens of thousands of clones; over 20% of them appeared once. In total, the top ten clones hold approximately 3.6% of the sample. Study-wide conclusions, independent of this receptor: In both blood and tumor samples, malignant tumors were reported to have significantly higher TCR beta diversity than benign nodules.

No treatment had been received by any patient before thyroid surgery. The study retrospectively analysed patient clinical samples collected from about 2012 to 2019 using T-cell receptor beta sequencing. This sequence originates from a male donor with papillary thyroid cancer or a benign thyroid nodule (not recorded which). Some clones in this sample may be carry-over from other donors' samples. Sequenced material: blood.

In nucleotides, the sequence is TGTGCCAGCAGTTGGTATGGAGGAGGGTACGAGCAGTACTTC. This yields the protein CASSWYGGGYEQYF. This receptor chain uses TRBV12-3 or TRBV12-4 and TRBJ2-7, with TRBD2 perhaps the D gene, on 6 matching bases. Cut back by 4 bases and 4 bases, the V and J ends lie 14 bases apart. From the cysteine up to the phenylalanine, the CDR3 has a length of 14 residues. Left in the record is the CDR3 DNA by itself, 42 bases read in frame from the first base.